These 8 T cell receptor beta chains came from one sample sequenced in a study of blood T cell repertoires in COVID-19. Assay used: immunoSEQ multiplex PCR; TCRdb lists only in-frame clones, some missing. The sample records more than 30,000 clones, around 96% being singletons. Input material: peripheral blood. The receptors were sampled from a human donor with active COVID-19. The donor label of this sample is uncertain.

This rearrangement joins TRBV19 to TRBJ2-1, with 7 bases lining up with TRBD1. Trimming cost V 4 bases and J 6 bases; bases outside gene matches: 12. CDR3 length equals 16 residues. Germline values: CDR1 LNHDA, CDR2 SQIVND (reference sequence). In DNA form, the CDR3 reads TGTGCCAGTAGTAGGAAACTACAGGGGTCCCTCAATGAGCAGTTCTTC. Amino acid sequence: CASSRKLQGSLNEQFF. Drawing the rest from reference TRBV19 and TRBJ2-1, the complete variable domain is DGGITQSPKYLFRKEGQNVTLSCEQNLNHDAMYWYRQDPGQGLRLIYYSQIVNDFQKGDIAEGYSVSREKKESFPLTVTSAQKNPTAFYLCASSRKLQGSLNEQFFGPGTRLTVL.

As DNA, the CDR3 is TGTGCCAGCTCCGGGACAGGGGCCAACTATGGCTACACCTTC. Encoded protein: CASSGTGANYGYTF. The chain combines TRBV18 with TRBJ1-2; 10 bases are shared with TRBD1. Trimming took 6 bases from V and 2 from J; bases not matched to a gene: 3. Germline lookup yields CDR1 KGHSH and CDR2 LQKENI. The CDR3 has 14 amino acids. Supplemented by reference TRBV18 and TRBJ1-2, the full variable domain reads NAGVMQNPRHLVRRRGQEARLRCSPMKGHSHVYWYRQLPEEGLKFMVYLQKENIIDESGMPKERFSAEFPKEGPSILRIQQVVRGDSAAYFCASSGTGANYGYTFGSGTRLTVV.

The V and J genes are TRBV24-1 and TRBJ2-7; no clear D gene. Germline V gives CDR1 KGHDR, CDR2 SFDVKD. The CDR3 consists of 12 residues. With 4 bases removed from V and 4 bases from J, the gap between germline ends came to 7 bases. DNA for the CDR3: TGTGCCACCAGTGACTCACTGTACGAGCAGTACTTC. Translation gives CATSDSLYEQYF.

The genes are TRBV11-2 and TRBJ2-7; 7 nucleotides align to TRBD1. Trimming at V came to 3 bases and at J to 0 bases, leaving 2 bases not matched to a gene. The germline V gene encodes CDR1 SGHAT and CDR2 FQNNGV. The CDR3 has 14 amino acids. CDR3 sequence (DNA): TGTGCCAGCAGCTTGGACAGGCTCTCCTACGAGCAGTACTTC. This gives the protein CASSLDRLSYEQYF.

V usage is TRBV24-1 and J usage is TRBJ2-7; D unclear. V lost 1 base to trimming and J lost 4 bases, with 7 bases between them. The CDR3 sequence is 13 residues long. The V gene's germline CDR1 is KGHDR and CDR2 SFDVKD. In nucleotides, the CDR3 is TGTGCCACCAGTGATTTTGCAGGTTACGAGCAGTACTTC. Protein sequence: CATSDFAGYEQYF.

This clone was seen more than once but under ten times. An end of the junction differs from the germline gene, which may be a read error. The J gene is TRBJ2-1, the V gene TRBV7-7, with 13 bases fitting TRBD2. In germline, CDR1 is SSHAT, CDR2 FNYEAQ (reference sequence). This CDR3 has 17 amino acids. The CDR3 DNA follows: TGTGCTAGCAGCTTAGGAGTTGGGACTAGCGGGGTGGGTGAGCAGTTCTTC. It is translated as CASSLGVGTSGVGEQFF.

CDR3 loop: CASSVGLGDRPYNEQFF. CDR3 in DNA: TGTGCCAGCAGCGTAGGTCTGGGGGACAGGCCCTACAATGAGCAGTTCTTC. This sequence joins TRBV9 and TRBJ2-1, with TRBD1 identical over 8 bases. CDR3 length equals 17 residues. The germline V gene encodes CDR1 SGDLS and CDR2 YYNGEE. V dropped 0 bases and J dropped 2; count of bases not matched to a gene: 7.

The chain couples TRBV7-9 to TRBJ2-5; D might be TRBD1 (6 bases). The V and J ends lost 2 bases and 5 bases respectively, with 15 bases between them. CDR1 and CDR2 (germline): SEHNR, FQNEAQ (reference sequence). This CDR3 is built from 15 residues. CDR3 loop: CASSLIQGGRETQYF. DNA of the CDR3: TGTGCCAGCAGCTTAATACAGGGCGGCAGGGAGACCCAGTACTTC.